These 30 T cell receptor beta chains were all obtained from the same sample, sequenced in a study of spatial heterogeneity in lung cancer. Findings and caveats of the study: Tumor mutation count correlated with how many alpha and beta TCRs expanded intratumorally.

No cognate antigen is known for these TCRs. Regarding time point: sample taken at primary tumor resection. TCRdb processed the 5' RACE reads anew with MiXCR; each CDR3 protein has one entry. The data show approximately 12,000 distinct CDR3 sequences, roughly 5.6% seen once. Source: lung tumor tissue, taken at surgery. The receptors here all came from a male donor with early-stage non-small cell lung cancer.

This clonotype occurred many times. For a library built for alpha chains, this beta chain is a stray read; little rests on its size. The rearrangement uses TRBV4-2 and TRBJ2-3, with 10 bases fitting TRBD1. The germline V gene has CDR1 LGHNA and CDR2 YNFKEQ. CDR3 size: 18 residues. V lost 2 bases and J lost 2; bases outside the gene matches: 10. The CDR3: CASSQTPPGQGNTDTQYF. In nucleotides, the CDR3 is TGTGCCAGCAGCCAAACCCCGCCGGGACAGGGGAACACAGATACGCAGTATTTT.

This clonotype was recorded many times. This beta chain represents an off-target read in a library built for alpha chains; its size is of limited meaning. V usage is TRBV7-9 and J usage is TRBJ1-5; 9 nucleotides agree with TRBD1. V was clipped by 3 bases and J by 3 bases; unmatched bases: 3. The CDR3 totals 15 residues. Germline V gives CDR1 SEHNR, CDR2 FQNEAQ (reference sequence). The CDR3 reads CASSLWTGANQPQHF. In DNA, the CDR3 is TGTGCCAGCAGCTTGTGGACAGGGGCCAATCAGCCCCAGCATTTT.

Notes on this clonotype: In a library made to pick up alpha chains, this beta chain is a stray read with a size that means little. The gene calls are TRBV11-1 and TRBJ2-1; 8 bases map to TRBD1. Losses at the gene ends were 5 bases for V and 0 bases for J; bases not matched to a gene: 6. Germline values: CDR1 SGHAT, CDR2 FQDESV (reference sequence). This CDR3 comprises 16 residues. In nucleotides, the CDR3 is TGTGCCAGCAGCGCTCCCAGGGGGCGCTCCTACAATGAGCAGTTCTTC. Amino acids: CASSAPRGRSYNEQFF.

To note about this clonotype: The library was prepared for alpha chains; this beta chain is a stray read, so its frequency means little. CDR3 DNA: TGCAGTGCTAGAGACAGCAAGGGAGTGGCAGATACGCAGTATTTT. It codes for CSARDSKGVADTQYF. The chain is built from TRBV20-1 and TRBJ2-3; tentatively, D is TRBD2 (5 bases). V dropped 0 bases and J dropped 4 bases, with 14 bases sitting between them. The CDR3 is made up of 15 amino acids. The germline gives CDR1 DFQATT, CDR2 SNEGSKA (reference sequence).

This clonotype was observed at least ten times. In a library made to pick up alpha chains, this beta chain is a stray read with a size that means little. The chain employs TRBV20-1 and TRBJ1-6, with a weak D call TRBD1 (5 bases). The CDR3 has 18 amino acids. Trimming removed 0 bases at V and 0 bases at J, with 15 bases between. CDR1 is DFQATT and CDR2 is SNEGSKA in the germline V gene (reference sequence). CDR3 DNA sequence: TGCAGTGCTAGAGACGGAACTAACAGGAGCTCCTATAATTCACCCCTCCACTTT. The encoded protein is CSARDGTNRSSYNSPLHF.

This clonotype showed up many times. Since it is a stray read in a library aimed at alpha chains, this beta chain has a size that is not meaningful. The gene calls are TRBV20-1 and TRBJ1-5; D is perhaps TRBD1 (6 bases). The germline gives CDR1 DFQATT, CDR2 SNEGSKA (reference sequence). The CDR3 loop spans 15 amino acids. V lost 3 bases and J lost 0, with 12 bases in between. CDR3 DNA sequence: TGCAGTGCTAGGGCCGGACAGCATAGCAATCAGCCCCAGCATTTT. Translating gives CSARAGQHSNQPQHF.

In its sample, this clonotype was seen many times. This beta chain represents an off-target read in a library built for alpha chains; its size is of limited meaning. This chain connects TRBV6-1 to TRBJ1-5; 7 bases align to TRBD1. The junction had 9 bases not matched to a gene; V was cut back by 1 base and J by 0 bases. This CDR3 has 18 amino acids. The germline gives CDR1 MNHNS, CDR2 SASEGT. CDR3 amino acids: CASSEEAGGPYSNQPQHF. Here the CDR3 DNA reads TGTGCCAGCAGTGAAGAGGCAGGGGGACCCTATAGCAATCAGCCCCAGCATTTT.

This clonotype was seen repeatedly, ten times or more. Within a library made for alpha chains, this beta chain is off target, and its count is uninformative. The V gene is TRBV5-1, the J gene TRBJ2-1; 13 bases align to TRBD2. Per the germline V gene, CDR1 is SGHRS and CDR2 is YFSETQ. The CDR3 loop spans 15 amino acids. The junction had 3 bases not matched to a gene; V was cut back by 2 bases and J by 7 bases. The CDR3 DNA is TGCGCCAGCAGCTTACTAGCGGGGGGGCATAATGAGCAGTTCTTC. Amino acid sequence: CASSLLAGGHNEQFF.

This clonotype was counted many times. The library was designed around alpha chains, so this beta chain is a stray read whose abundance carries little weight. The chain joins TRBV7-2 to TRBJ2-2; 9 positions agree with TRBD1. The germline CDR1 and CDR2 sequences are SGHTA and FQGNSA. This CDR3 is built from 16 residues. The J segment lost 6 bases and the V segment lost 1 base, leaving 6 bases of the junction unmatched. CDR3 DNA: TGTGCCAGCAGCTTAGTTGGGACAGGGTGGTCCGGGGAGCTGTTTTTT. This gives the protein CASSLVGTGWSGELFF.

At least ten counts were recorded for this clonotype. This beta chain is a stray read from a library made for alpha chains; its abundance is not meaningful. The CDR3 coding sequence is TGTGCCAGCAGCAGGACAGGGCCGACAGATACGCAGTATTTT. Its protein product is CASSRTGPTDTQYF. The chain employs TRBV7-2 and TRBJ2-3, with 8 bases fitting TRBD1. The trim removed 5 bases at V and 3 bases at J, leaving 4 bases unmatched. The CDR3 sequence is 14 residues long. Germline loops: CDR1 SGHTA, CDR2 FQGNSA.

A remark on this clonotype: Since it is a stray read in a library aimed at alpha chains, this beta chain has a size that is not meaningful. V gene TRBV13 combines with J gene TRBJ1-2; unclear D gene. Trimming took 5 bases from V and 4 from J, leaving 20 bases between them. The V gene's germline CDR1 is PRHDT and CDR2 FYEKMQ (reference sequence). The length of the CDR3 is 16 residues. CDR3 bases: TGTGCCAGCAGCCCCGAGCCCCAGTTGCGGTTCTATGGCTACACCTTC. This translates into CASSPEPQLRFYGYTF.

To note about this clonotype: This beta chain slipped into a library made for alpha chains as a stray read, so its size is not meaningful. The J gene is TRBJ1-2, the V gene TRBV27; TRBD1 matches at 9 bases. This CDR3 is 13 amino acids long. The V and J ends lost 3 bases and 4 bases, in that order; junction bases with no gene match: 0. Germline V gene data show CDR1 as MNHEY and CDR2 as SMNVEV (reference sequence). The chain's CDR3 is CASSLTGGYGYTF. The CDR3, as DNA: TGTGCCAGCAGTTTGACAGGGGGCTATGGCTACACCTTC.

This clonotype has at least ten counts. This beta chain appears as a stray read in a library generated for alpha chains; its size is not informative. This rearrangement joins TRBV7-2 to TRBJ2-2; D might be TRBD2 (6 bases). The CDR3 has 15 amino acids. Per germline, CDR1 SGHTA and CDR2 FQGNSA. Trimming cost V 1 base and J 0 bases, with 6 bases left between them. The CDR3 sequence is CASSLGLANTGELFF. The CDR3 nucleotides read TGTGCCAGCAGCTTAGGACTAGCGAACACCGGGGAGCTGTTTTTT.

This clonotype was recorded many times. For a library built for alpha chains, this beta chain is a stray read; little rests on its size. The chain is built from TRBV7-9 and TRBJ2-7; TRBD1 agrees at 9 bases. This CDR3 has 15 amino acids. The germline V gene has CDR1 SEHNR and CDR2 FQNEAQ (reference sequence). The V and J ends lost 5 bases and 6 bases, in that order; junction bases with no gene match: 11. CDR3: CASSPLGQGDGEQYF. The CDR3 DNA reads as TGTGCCAGCAGCCCACTGGGACAGGGAGACGGCGAGCAGTACTTC. The variable domain in full, completed from reference TRBV7-9 and TRBJ2-7, reads DTGVSQNPRHKITKRGQNVTFRCDPISEHNRLYWYRQTLGQGPEFLTYFQNEAQLEKSRLLSDRFSAERPKGSFSTLEIQRTEQGDSAMYLCASSPLGQGDGEQYFGPGTRLTVT.

This clonotype is deemed medium-sized. Since the library was made to target alpha chains, this beta chain is a stray read and its abundance is not meaningful. The chain couples TRBV7-2 to TRBJ2-7; 9 bases are a match to TRBD1. This CDR3 is 15 amino acids long. Germline V gives CDR1 SGHTA, CDR2 FQGNSA. J was trimmed by 6 bases and V by 2 bases; bases with no gene match: 8. The CDR3 is CASSLKHRGHSEQYF. The CDR3 region has the DNA TGTGCCAGCAGCTTAAAGCACAGGGGGCATAGCGAGCAGTACTTC.

This clonotype was seen more than once but under ten times. Little can be read into the size of this beta chain, an off-target read in a library designed for alpha chains. The chain is built from TRBV6-2 or TRBV6-3 and TRBJ1-5; D unresolved. CDR1 is MNHEY, CDR2 SVGEGT, per germline. Trimming pared 2 bases from V and 3 bases from J, leaving 8 bases between. The CDR3 has 14 residues. CDR3 bases: TGTGCCAGCAGTTACGGCGGAGACAATCAGCCCCAGCATTTT. Translating it yields CASSYGGDNQPQHF.

This clonotype is medium-sized in the sample. This beta chain turned up in a library designed for alpha chains; as an off-target read, its abundance says little. This rearrangement joins TRBV5-1 to TRBJ1-6, with TRBD1 as a possible D gene (5 bases). Germline values: CDR1 SGHRS, CDR2 YFSETQ. V lost 4 bases and J lost 5, with 13 bases in between. The length of the CDR3 is 15 residues. CDR3 residues: CASSRGGEDNSPLHF. The DNA for the CDR3 is TGCGCCAGCAGCCGGGGAGGGGAGGATAATTCACCCCTCCACTTT.

This clonotype showed up just a few times. As an off-target read in a library built for alpha chains, this beta chain has a frequency of little significance. The CDR3 here is CASSLRRGEQYF. DNA of the CDR3: TGTGCCAGCAGCTTACGCCGGGGCGAGCAGTACTTC. This chain joins TRBV7-2 and TRBJ2-7; D may be TRBD2 (5 bases). Trimming took 2 bases from V and 6 from J, leaving 8 bases between them. CDR1 SGHTA and CDR2 FQGNSA come from the germline V gene. CDR3 length equals 12 residues.

This clonotype came up many times. This beta chain is a stray read from a library made for alpha chains; its abundance is not meaningful. In DNA form, the CDR3 reads TGTGCCAGCAGTGACACGGGGTTGGACACTGAAGCTTTCTTT. Its protein is CASSDTGLDTEAFF. This sequence joins TRBV25-1 and TRBJ1-1, with D hard to call. The CDR3 runs 14 residues. The V gene's germline CDR1 is MGHDK and CDR2 SYGVNS. Trimming left V 3 bases short and J 3 bases short, with 11 bases between.

This clonotype was found a few times. This beta chain came through as a stray read in a library set up for alpha chains, and its size says little. The chain links TRBV14 to TRBJ2-3; the D is unclear. Germline V lookup: CDR1 SGHDN, CDR2 FVKESK. CDR3 length: 13 amino acids. V lost 7 bases and J 4 bases, leaving 12 bases between the germline ends. Here the CDR3 reads CASNRNSPDTQYF. DNA for the CDR3: TGTGCCAGCAACAGAAACTCCCCAGATACGCAGTATTTT.

This clonotype came up many times. Little can be read into the size of this beta chain, an off-target read in a library designed for alpha chains. This chain uses TRBV20-1 with TRBJ2-7; 12 bases align to TRBD1. Trimming cost V 2 bases and J 4 bases; bases outside gene matches: 6. The germline V gene encodes CDR1 DFQATT and CDR2 SNEGSKA (reference sequence). This CDR3 is built from 15 residues. CDR3: CSARPGTGGFYEQYF. The CDR3 region has the DNA TGCAGTGCTAGACCCGGGACAGGGGGCTTTTACGAGCAGTACTTC.

The table lists this clonotype with many counts. This beta chain turned up in a library designed for alpha chains; as an off-target read, its abundance says little. This chain joins TRBV20-1 and TRBJ1-6; D might be TRBD1 (5 bases). Per the germline V gene, CDR1 is DFQATT and CDR2 is SNEGSKA (reference sequence). The CDR3 contains 13 residues. V was trimmed by 6 bases and J by 6 bases, leaving 12 bases between them. CDR3 DNA sequence: TGCAGTGCCAGACAGAACCTTAATTCACCCCTCCACTTT. It specifies CSARQNLNSPLHF.

This clonotype was counted ten times or more. This beta chain is an unintended read in a library built for alpha chains; its size means little. The chain combines TRBV12-3 or TRBV12-4 with TRBJ1-1; D gene ambiguous. The CDR3 is 15 residues long. Trimming cost V 1 base and J 0 bases, with 9 bases left between them. As DNA, the CDR3 is TGTGCCAGCAGTTTAGACCCCCGGGTGAACACTGAAGCTTTCTTT. Encoded protein: CASSLDPRVNTEAFF.

This clonotype was recorded many times. This beta chain is an off-target read within a library intended for alpha chains, so its frequency means little. The chain links TRBV5-1 to TRBJ2-4, with D tentatively TRBD1 or TRBD2 (6 bases each). Germline assignment: CDR1 SGHRS and CDR2 YFSETQ. Trimming removed 0 bases from V and 7 bases from J, with 23 bases in between. This CDR3 region has 18 residues. The CDR3 sequence: CASSLVPGAMGESNIQYF. The CDR3 DNA reads TGCGCCAGCAGCTTGGTCCCGGGGGCGATGGGGGAATCTAACATTCAGTACTTC. The entire variable domain, with the rest obtained from reference TRBV5-1 and TRBJ2-4, is as follows: KAGVTQTPRYLIKTRGQQVTLSCSPISGHRSVSWYQQTPGQGLQFLFEYFSETQRNKGNFPGRFSGRQFSNSRSEMNVSTLELGDSALYLCASSLVPGAMGESNIQYFGAGTRLSVL.

This clonotype was observed at least ten times. In a library made to pick up alpha chains, this beta chain is a stray read with a size that means little. This sequence joins TRBV9 and TRBJ2-5, with TRBD1 identical over 7 bases. V lost 3 bases and J lost 1; bases outside the gene matches: 6. Germline V lookup: CDR1 SGDLS, CDR2 YYNGEE. This CDR3 spans 15 amino acids. The CDR3 region has the DNA TGTGCCAGCAGCGACAGGGGCTCCGTCCAAGAGACCCAGTACTTC. Amino acids: CASSDRGSVQETQYF. The full variable domain, rest sourced from reference TRBV9 and TRBJ2-5, is DSGVTQTPKHLITATGQRVTLRCSPRSGDLSVYWYQQSLDQGLQFLIQYYNGEERAKGNILERFSAQQFPDLHSELNLSSLELGDSALYFCASSDRGSVQETQYFGPGTRLLVL.

This clonotype appeared many times. Since the library was made to target alpha chains, this beta chain is a stray read and its abundance is not meaningful. This rearrangement joins TRBV7-2 to TRBJ2-3; D unclear. Looked up from germline, CDR1 is SGHTA and CDR2 is FQGNSA. This CDR3 is 13 amino acids long. The ends were cut back, 1 base at V and 5 bases at J, with 7 bases in the middle. The CDR3 nucleotides read TGTGCCAGCAGCTTAGGGCAACTAGATACGCAGTATTTT. Residues: CASSLGQLDTQYF.

The table lists this clonotype with many counts. Since the library was made to target alpha chains, this beta chain is a stray read and its abundance is not meaningful. The V gene is TRBV4-3, the J gene TRBJ1-5, with unresolved D. Per germline, CDR1 LGHNA and CDR2 YSLEER. The germline V and J ends were trimmed by 2 bases and 0 bases, with 8 bases remaining between them. CDR3 size: 15 residues. The CDR3 sequence is CASSQYASSNQPQHF. CDR3 coding DNA: TGCGCCAGCAGCCAATACGCCTCTAGCAATCAGCCCCAGCATTTT.

This clonotype was counted ten times or more. This beta chain is a stray read from a library made for alpha chains; its abundance is not meaningful. V and J are TRBV10-3 and TRBJ2-4, with a tentative D call TRBD1 (5 bases). The CDR3 is 11 residues long. CDR1 and CDR2 from the germline V gene are ENHRY and SYGVKD. V lost 6 bases, J lost 7 bases, and 7 bases lay in between. The CDR3 DNA follows: TGTGCCATCAGCCCAGGGAACATTCAGTACTTC. Translating gives CAISPGNIQYF.

This clonotype appeared many times. As an off-target read in a library built for alpha chains, this beta chain has a frequency of little significance. The chain is built from TRBV5-1 and TRBJ2-1; D is ambiguous. The CDR3 is 11 amino acids. CDR1 is SGHRS and CDR2 is YFSETQ in the germline V gene. V gave up 3 bases and J gave up 5 bases, with 3 bases separating them. This CDR3 is CASSSNNEQFF. CDR3 DNA sequence: TGCGCCAGCAGCTCGAACAATGAGCAGTTCTTC.

This clonotype came up many times. This beta chain was picked up by a library intended for alpha chains and is off target, so its count carries little meaning. The chain is built from TRBV20-1 and TRBJ1-2; D gene ambiguous. Germline CDR1 and CDR2: DFQATT and SNEGSKA (reference sequence). The V and J ends lost 2 bases and 4 bases respectively, with 14 bases between them. The CDR3 is made up of 14 amino acids. The DNA for the CDR3 is TGCAGTGCTAGATCCCATCTTCGGCCCTATGGCTACACCTTC. As protein: CSARSHLRPYGYTF.